A selection of T cell receptor beta chains follows, all from one sample in a study of blood T cell repertoires in COVID-19. Using immunoSEQ multiplex PCR, the repertoire was profiled, and TCRdb retains in-frame clones only, with some absent. The repertoire holds fewer than 300,000 clones, with around 87% as singletons. The specimen sequenced was peripheral blood. The source is a woman aged 45-65 years with acute or convalescent COVID-19. Both conserved end residues are part of each CDR3. Each record gives: CDR3 DNA, CDR3 protein, clone size, J gene, V gene, D gene. A D gene is named only where the DNA matches it firmly. A clone size is listed for some rows: how often the clone was seen (once, few, many), or a class if it is expanded.

TGCAGTGCCAGCCGGGATCACGAGCAGTACTTC | CSASRDHEQYF | - | TRBJ2-7 | TRBV20-1 | -
TGTGCCAGTGGGACTAGCGGGCATGAGCAGTTCTTC | CASGTSGHEQFF | once | TRBJ2-1 | TRBV28 | TRBD2
TGTGCCAGCAGTTTAGAGGGGGCAGGCAAAAACATTCAGTACTTC | CASSLEGAGKNIQYF | - | TRBJ2-4 | TRBV27 | TRBD1
TGTGCCACCTCAACAGGGGGCGTACAGCCCCAGCATTTT | CATSTGGVQPQHF | - | TRBJ1-5 | TRBV2 | TRBD1
TGTGCCAGCAGCCCCACGACAGGTCGCGTTCTCGAGCAGTACTTC | CASSPTTGRVLEQYF | - | TRBJ2-7 | TRBV9 | -
TGCGCCAGCAGCCTATACGGACAGGGTAATTACGAGCAGTACTTC | CASSLYGQGNYEQYF | - | TRBJ2-7 | TRBV5-1 | TRBD1
TGTGCCAGCAGTCAGGACAACTACAATGAGCAGTTCTTC | CASSQDNYNEQFF | - | TRBJ2-1 | TRBV6-5 | -
TGTGCCAGCAGCCAAGGATTTCAGACTAACTATGGCTACACCTTC | CASSQGFQTNYGYTF | few | TRBJ1-2 | TRBV3-1/TRBV3-2 | -
TGTGCCAGCAGCTTAGATAGGGTCTGGGACAGACAAGAGACCCAGTACTTC | CASSLDRVWDRQETQYF | - | TRBJ2-5 | TRBV11-2 | TRBD1
TGCAGCGTTGAAACCTCGGACAGCTATGGCTACACCTTC | CSVETSDSYGYTF | once | TRBJ1-2 | TRBV29-1 | -
TGCGCCAGCAGGTTCTCGGTCGATGAGCAGTTCTTC | CASRFSVDEQFF | - | TRBJ2-1 | TRBV5-1 | -
TGTGCCACCAGTGATCCCAGGACAGGAACCCAAGAGACCCAGTACTTC | CATSDPRTGTQETQYF | - | TRBJ2-5 | TRBV24-1 | TRBD1
TGTGCCAGCAGCCTTACCCCCCCCGGGACAGGGGTTATCGATGAGCAGTTCTTC | CASSLTPPGTGVIDEQFF | - | TRBJ2-1 | TRBV7-3 | TRBD1
TGCGCCAGCAGCCAAGATTCCCTCCCAGGGGACCAGAACACTGAAGCTTTCTTT | CASSQDSLPGDQNTEAFF | - | TRBJ1-1 | TRBV4-1 | -
TGTGCCAGCAGTCCCAGGACAGGCGGGGAGCAGCCCCAGCATTTT | CASSPRTGGEQPQHF | - | TRBJ1-5 | TRBV28 | TRBD1
TGTGCCAGTGGCGGCTCCTACGAGCAGTACTTC | CASGGSYEQYF | - | TRBJ2-7 | TRBV28 | -
TGTGCCAGCTCACCCCTGGAGGGAGGGAGTAATTCACCCCTCCACTTT | CASSPLEGGSNSPLHF | - | TRBJ1-6 | TRBV18 | -
TGTGCCAGCAGCCCTAATCCTGCGGGCTCCTACGAGCAGTACTTC | CASSPNPAGSYEQYF | few | TRBJ2-7 | TRBV9 | -
TGTGCCAGCAGTTTAGGACAGGGAAGAAACACTGAAGCTTTCTTT | CASSLGQGRNTEAFF | - | TRBJ1-1 | TRBV27 | TRBD1
TGTGCCAGTAGTACGCCGACAGGGGGAGGCAATCAGCCCCAGCATTTT | CASSTPTGGGNQPQHF | - | TRBJ1-5 | TRBV19 | TRBD1
TGCGCCAGCAGCCAAGGAATGGCGGGTATTAGCGGGCCTCAAGAGACCCAGTACTTC | CASSQGMAGISGPQETQYF | once | TRBJ2-5 | TRBV4-3 | TRBD2
TGTGCCAGCAGCCGGGGACAGGGGGCGGGAAAACTGTTTTTT | CASSRGQGAGKLFF | - | TRBJ1-4 | TRBV5-4 | TRBD1
TGTGCCAGCAGCCCCACTAGCGGCACCGGGGAGCTGTTTTTT | CASSPTSGTGELFF | - | TRBJ2-2 | TRBV5-4 | TRBD2
TGCGCCAGCAGTGAGTCAGCGGGGGCTCTAGCCAAAAACATTCAGTACTTC | CASSESAGALAKNIQYF | - | TRBJ2-4 | TRBV10-1 | TRBD2
TGTGCCAGTAGCTTAGGACAGCTGAACACTGAAGCTTTCTTT | CASSLGQLNTEAFF | - | TRBJ1-1 | TRBV19 | -
TGCGCCAGCAGCTTGGGGCAGGCCAACACTGAAGCTTTCTTT | CASSLGQANTEAFF | - | TRBJ1-1 | TRBV5-1 | -
TGCGCCAGCAGTCAGAGGGCCCACCTTAACTATGGCTACACCTTC | CASSQRAHLNYGYTF | - | TRBJ1-2 | TRBV23-1 | -
TGTGCCAGCAGTCGACAGGGTGGGACTGAAGCTTTCTTT | CASSRQGGTEAFF | - | TRBJ1-1 | TRBV6-4 | TRBD1
TGTGCCAGCAGCCAAGATCGGACAGCCAATGTGACACCCCTCCACTTT | CASSQDRTANVTPLHF | few | TRBJ1-6 | TRBV14 | -
TGTGCCAGCAGCTTAGGGACAGGTCTTCAAGAGACCCAGTACTTC | CASSLGTGLQETQYF | - | TRBJ2-5 | TRBV7-2 | TRBD1
TGCGCCAGCAGCCAAGGACACAATAATTCACCCCTCCACTTT | CASSQGHNNSPLHF | - | TRBJ1-6 | TRBV4-1 | -
TGTGCCAGCAGTTTTAGCGGTTTCTACGAGCAGTACTTC | CASSFSGFYEQYF | - | TRBJ2-7 | TRBV12-3/TRBV12-4 | -
TGTGCCACCAGTGATTCCCTAGCGGGTTCCTACAATGAGCAGTTCTTC | CATSDSLAGSYNEQFF | - | TRBJ2-1 | TRBV24-1 | TRBD2
TGTGCCAGCAGCCGGGACAGGGGTCAGCCCCAGCATTTT | CASSRDRGQPQHF | - | TRBJ1-5 | TRBV11-2 | TRBD1
TGTGCCATCAGTGAGACTAGTTCCTACGAGCAGTACTTC | CAISETSSYEQYF | - | TRBJ2-7 | TRBV10-3 | -
TGTGCCAGCAGTGGGGGACAGGGGTCTTACACCGGGGAGCTGTTTTTT | CASSGGQGSYTGELFF | once | TRBJ2-2 | TRBV27 | TRBD1
TGTGCCAGCAGTTACGGGGCCATGGGATATGGCTACACCTTC | CASSYGAMGYGYTF | - | TRBJ1-2 | TRBV6-2/TRBV6-3 | -
TGTGCCAGCAGCTTAAGTCGGGATTCCTACGAGCAGTACTTC | CASSLSRDSYEQYF | - | TRBJ2-7 | TRBV7-3 | -
TGTGCCAGCAGCTTGGACCCGAGCACTGAAGCTTTCTTT | CASSLDPSTEAFF | - | TRBJ1-1 | TRBV5-4 | -
TGTGCCACCAGGGAGATCGGAGGGACTGAAGCTTTCTTT | CATREIGGTEAFF | - | TRBJ1-1 | TRBV24-1 | -
TGTGCCAGCAGTTCATATACAGGTACTGGAAACACCATATATTTT | CASSSYTGTGNTIYF | - | TRBJ1-3 | TRBV28 | -